This paragraph covers one TCR beta chain sequence. The data belong to a study of OX40 agonist ivuxolimab in advanced cancers. Overall study context: One hepatocellular carcinoma and a couple of cutaneous melanoma patients partially responded.

CDR3 length: 16 amino acids. Trimming stripped 1 base from V and 1 base from J, with 12 bases between. Germline assignment: CDR1 PRHDT and CDR2 FYEKMQ (reference sequence). Method: immunoSEQ multiplex PCR; TCRdb's copy keeps in-frame clones and lacks some. This table holds some 70,000 clones, approximately 90% found once. Patients were ruled out by autoimmune disease history or systemic immunosuppression. The rearrangement uses TRBV13 and TRBJ2-3; D may be TRBD1 (6 bases). This TCR was sampled from an adult with an advanced solid tumor such as melanoma, head and neck, liver or kidney cancer. The sample here was CD4+ or CD8+ T cells sorted from blood, taken in a trial of the OX40 agonist ivuxolimab. The chain's CDR3 is CASSLAVPGGTDTQYF. CDR3 DNA: TGTGCCAGCAGCTTAGCGGTCCCAGGGGGCACAGATACGCAGTATTTT.